This T cell receptor (beta chain) emerged from a study of CD4 T cells in relation to SARS-CoV-2 and coronaviruses. Regarding the study as a whole: Monoreactive clones expanded significantly more to SARS-CoV-2 than crossreactive clones did.

This clone showed up just a few times. Its antigen is undetermined. The table came from immunoSEQ multiplex PCR; TCRdb's copy has only in-frame clones and leaves some out. The sample shows 15,000 to 20,000 clones, roughly 80% of them seen only once. Before the COVID-19 pandemic, during about 2010-2019, CD4+ T cells were taken from unexposed donors. The cells were cultured for under twelve days before CD4+ T cells were isolated. Unexposed-donor CD4+ T cells were probed with SARS-CoV-2 S/N and four cold-coronavirus spikes, cells permitting. The receptor was derived from a human donor in good health. The material sequenced was CD4+ T cells from PBMCs, cultured in vitro.

The CDR3 DNA reads as TGCGCCAGCAGCTTGGACGGAATGAACACTGAAGCTTTCTTT. Its translation is CASSLDGMNTEAFF. The chain joins TRBV5-1 to TRBJ1-1; D gene ambiguous. CDR3 length: 14 amino acids. The germline V gene encodes CDR1 SGHRS and CDR2 YFSETQ. V shed 0 bases and J shed 0 bases, with 6 bases lying between them.